Listed here are 4 T cell receptor beta chains from one sample, sequenced in a study of CD4 T cells in relation to SARS-CoV-2 and coronaviruses. The method was immunoSEQ multiplex PCR; TCRdb's version includes in-frame clones alone and lacks a portion of them. The profile shows some 20,000 clones, around 75% of them singletons. The unexposed donors gave CD4+ T cells in about 2010-2019, prior to COVID-19. After ten to eleven days of culture, CD4+ T cells were isolated. Antigen specificity for these receptors is unknown. Sequencing used CD4+ T cells from PBMCs, cultured in vitro. The receptor set was obtained from a human donor in good health.

The V call is TRBV15, the J call TRBJ1-5, with 7 bases matching TRBD1. This CDR3 contains 17 residues. Unmatched junction bases numbered 9, after V lost 3 bases and J lost 1 base. Germline loops: CDR1 LNHNV, CDR2 YYDKDF (reference sequence). The CDR3 DNA sequence: TGTGCCACCAGCAGTGACGACGGGACAGCAAGCAATCAGCCCCAGCATTTT. Protein sequence: CATSSDDGTASNQPQHF. Drawing the rest from reference TRBV15 and TRBJ1-5, the complete variable domain is DAMVIQNPRYQVTQFGKPVTLSCSQTLNHNVMYWYQQKSSQAPKLLFHYYDKDFNNEADTPDNFQSRRPNTSFCFLDIRSPGLGDTAMYLCATSSDDGTASNQPQHFGDGTRLSIL.

The chain recombines TRBV5-1 with TRBJ2-7; 9 positions match TRBD1. This CDR3 spans 14 amino acids. Germline CDR1 SGHRS, CDR2 YFSETQ. V was pared by 0 bases and J by 6 bases, with 4 bases of the junction left unmatched. CDR3 protein: CASSLETTGGEQYF. In DNA, the CDR3 is TGCGCCAGCAGCTTGGAAACGACAGGGGGCGAGCAGTACTTC.

This sequence joins TRBV18 and TRBJ2-5, with a tentative D call TRBD2 (6 bases). This CDR3 is 14 amino acids long. Per germline, CDR1 KGHSH and CDR2 LQKENI. Trimming took off 2 bases at V and 5 bases at J, with 12 bases between the two ends. The CDR3 loop reads CASSPSGGMETQYF. The CDR3, as DNA: TGTGCCAGCTCACCATCTGGCGGGATGGAGACCCAGTACTTC.

The chain is built from TRBV28 and TRBJ1-2; 7 bases map to TRBD1. CDR3 length: 14 amino acids. The J segment lost 5 bases and the V segment lost 11 bases, leaving 14 bases of the junction unmatched. In germline, CDR1 is MDHEN, CDR2 SYDVKM. CDR3 protein: CAGQEGQPPYGYTF. DNA for the CDR3: TGTGCCGGCCAAGAGGGACAGCCGCCGTATGGCTACACCTTC.